This T cell receptor beta chain originates from a study of cytomegalovirus exposure and HLA in healthy donors (dated by TCRdb to 2016 to 2017). Background for the entire study: A later analysis indicated that the roughly 120 validation repertoires were generated on the platform also employed for the approximately 670 repertoires of the first cohort. The aim of the study was to test whether cataloging public T cell receptors could identify signatures of past pathogen exposure. Besides the first cohort of around 670 subjects, a separate validation cohort made up of 120 different subjects was used. The study combined high-throughput TCR immunosequencing, statistical association of individual TCRs with disease status, and machine learning to predict cytomegalovirus infection status. Overall study results and their limits: A later analysis lacked HLA typing for the validation cohort, so it scored co-occurrence in that cohort across all 110 or so repertoires. Across donors, most TCR sequences were observed very rarely, whereas some public TCRs were present in many individuals. In the study, approximately 160 TCR beta chains were listed as associated with cytomegalovirus. The authors suggested that the approach could potentially be generalized to other disease states and immunological phenotypes. The classifier was reported to diagnose cytomegalovirus status with high specificity and sensitivity in both the original cohort and the validation cohort. Three of the identified cytomegalovirus-associated TCR beta chains were confirmed in vitro to be specific for cytomegalovirus antigens. A later analysis found that TCRs clustered in the first cohort also tended to co-occur in the roughly 120 validation repertoires, with more than 90% of cluster scores above 0.

Notes on this clone: Its antigen remains unidentified. No qualities accompany the bases; no much larger clone lies one base away.

The donors belonged to the validation cohort of under 150 subjects, which was separate from the roughly 700-subject first cohort. Including the terminal cysteine and phenylalanine, the CDR3 comprises 15 residues. Only the CDR3 DNA stays, 45 bases, in frame from base 1. After removal of 4 bases from V and 1 base from J, the junction retains 7 bases not matched to a gene. The germline V gene gives CDR1 as SGDLS and CDR2 as YYNGEE. Library construction relied on the immunoSEQ multiplex PCR assay. The published analysis was carried out like this. To diagnose cytomegalovirus status from the catalog of TCR beta chain sequences, a statistical classification framework was built. As stored in TCRdb, this immuneACCESS dataset retains in-frame rearrangements with V and J assigned. A fraction of the clones does not appear; measured against another copy, unresolved V genes explain less than half of the discrepancy, and the remainder lacks a known reason. The V and J calls and clone size are taken from that table; D and trimming were inferred from the DNA. In this sample the table shows tens of thousands of clones, approximately 92% of which occur a single time. Of the sample, over 4% is held by the ten largest clones.

This TCR came from a man aged 18-30 years in good health and CMV-seropositive. The sample comprised PBMCs. The rearrangement joined TRBV9 to TRBJ2-5, with 7 junctional bases fitting TRBD1. The bases read TGTGCCAGCAGCACGGGACAGCAAGTCCAAGAGACCCAGTACTTC. This codes for CASSTGQQVQETQYF.